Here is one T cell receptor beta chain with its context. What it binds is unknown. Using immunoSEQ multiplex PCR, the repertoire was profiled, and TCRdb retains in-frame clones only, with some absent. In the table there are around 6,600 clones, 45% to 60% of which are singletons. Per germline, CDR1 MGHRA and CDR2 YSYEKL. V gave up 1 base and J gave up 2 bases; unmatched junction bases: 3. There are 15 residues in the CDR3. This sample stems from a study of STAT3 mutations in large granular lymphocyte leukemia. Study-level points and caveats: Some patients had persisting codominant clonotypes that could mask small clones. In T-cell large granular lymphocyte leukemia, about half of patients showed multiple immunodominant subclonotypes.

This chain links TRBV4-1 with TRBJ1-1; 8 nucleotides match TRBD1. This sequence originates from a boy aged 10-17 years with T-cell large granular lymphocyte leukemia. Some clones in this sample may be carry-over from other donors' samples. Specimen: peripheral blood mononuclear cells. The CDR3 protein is CASSQAGQVNTEAFF. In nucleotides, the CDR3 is TGCGCCAGCAGCCAAGCGGGACAGGTTAACACTGAAGCTTTCTTT.